The source of this T cell receptor (beta chain) is a study of blood T cell repertoires in COVID-19. Germline lookup yields CDR1 SGDLS and CDR2 YYNGEE. With 0 bases clipped from V and 4 bases from J, the junction kept 7 bases outside the gene matches. This CDR3 has 16 amino acids. How the authors handled the data: From reference gene primer amplification, estimates of nucleated cell counts were derived. Some clones are missing from TCRdb's copy, which holds only in-frame ones; the method was immunoSEQ multiplex PCR. V, J and clone size are taken as reported in that table, and D and trimming were inferred from the DNA itself. The repertoire has 100,000 to 150,000 clones, approximately 80% of them found once; the top ten carry 20% to 30%.

The chain combines TRBV9 with TRBJ1-3, with TRBD1 matching over 7 bases. This clonotype originated in a human donor in a cohort sampled during active COVID-19. The sequencing sample was made of peripheral blood. CDR3 sequence reads: CASSVATRTGGNTIYF. CDR3 coding DNA: TGTGCCAGCAGCGTAGCTACCCGGACAGGAGGAAACACCATATATTTT.